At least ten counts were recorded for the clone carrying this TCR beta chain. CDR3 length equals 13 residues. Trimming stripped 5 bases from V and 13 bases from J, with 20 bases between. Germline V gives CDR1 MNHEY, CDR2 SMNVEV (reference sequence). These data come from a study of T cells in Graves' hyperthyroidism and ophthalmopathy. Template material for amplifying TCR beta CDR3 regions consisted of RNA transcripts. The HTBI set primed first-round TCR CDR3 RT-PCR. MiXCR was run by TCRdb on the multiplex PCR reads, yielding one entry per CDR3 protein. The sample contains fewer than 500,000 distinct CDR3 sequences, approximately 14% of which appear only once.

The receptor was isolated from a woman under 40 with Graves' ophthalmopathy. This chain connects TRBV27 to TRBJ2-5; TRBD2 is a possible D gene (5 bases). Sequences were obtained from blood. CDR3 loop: CASSPRPGPAGYF. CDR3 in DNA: TGTGCCAGCAGTCCCCGTCCCGGACCGGCGGGGTACTTC.